Here is one T cell receptor (beta chain) with its context. Its antigen target is currently unknown. Base qualities are missing; no much larger clone stands one base away. Library prep was done by 5' RACE. The instrument given in TCRdb is Illumina HiSeq 2500. A second roughly 6 to 12 cycle PCR used a sample-barcoded 5' primer and a J-beta primer mix. A template-switch 5' adaptor carrying 12 random nucleotides introduced a unique molecular identifier onto each TCR beta cDNA molecule. At least 2.5 million CDR3-containing paired-end reads were obtained from each sample. The Mint cDNA synthesis kit, primed by a TRBC-specific oligonucleotide, was used to synthesize first-strand cDNA from all RNA. All cDNA was treated with uracil-DNA glycosylase and then went through a first 18-cycle PCR with the universal primers M1SS and BC2_uni_R. On the study's bioinformatics: For normalization, 1 million high-quality reads were randomly selected from each sample, with every read carrying a distinct molecular identifier. Reads sharing molecular identifiers were discarded rather than binned into consensus sequences. MiTCR, set to a Q25 quality threshold and the strictest error-elimination algorithm, was used for CDR3 identification, clonotype clustering and error correction. A nonparametric unseen species model with Euler transformation was used to estimate lower-bound total TCR beta diversity. Clones were called with MiXCR by TCRdb after fastp trimmed the public reads at Q25, and only in-frame beta chains were retained. CDR3 protein duplicates are merged, each entry listing the most common genes and DNA. What appears here as the V and J calls and clone size reflects TCRdb's work, not the paper's. The sample table lists 630,000 or so distinct CDR3 sequences, approximately 31% of them with a count of one. The ten top clones hold 15% to 19% of the sample.

These data are taken from a study of blood T cells in healthy people across ages (dated by TCRdb to between 2014 and 2017). Regarding the complete study: In model experiments, roughly one uniquely barcoded TCR beta cDNA molecule per two T cells was captured by template switching. Using deep sequencing normalized with unique cDNA molecular identifiers, the study measured how TCR beta repertoire diversity changes with age. Four age groups were formed from the donors: young (average approximately 15 years), middle-aged (just under 40), aged (about 68) and long-lived (82). Donors of different ages were randomly distributed across sequencing lanes to avoid experimental bias. Using the same blood draw, the study looked at two additional independent replicas of 1 million unique cDNA reads for two donors, one aged 18 to 30 and the other aged 80 or older.

Systemically healthy Caucasian individuals from Russia, around 38 in total and aged roughly 6 to 100 years, were included as donors. Each donor gave approximately 9.3 milliliters of peripheral blood, collected into EDTA-treated Vacutainer tubes. Ficoll-Paque density-gradient centrifugation was used to isolate PBMCs, with at least 6.5 million per sample. Trizol reagent was used to extract total RNA from the PBMCs, yielding at least 6 micrograms per sample. For every donor, flow cytometry on a PBMC aliquot measured the percentage of naive CD45RAhigh/CD27high T cells. CDR1 and CDR2 are drawn from the germline V gene (reference sequence): SGHKS, YYEKEE. From cysteine to phenylalanine, the CDR3 is 15 amino acids long. Only the CDR3 region is kept as DNA, spanning 45 bases read in frame from base 1. The V end loses 2 bases and the J end loses 0 bases, and a stretch of 8 bases separates them. Summary of the overall study and its limitations: Because the CMV infection status of the donors was unknown, age-related changes in expanded clonotypes may potentially have been confounded. Because profiling used bulk unsorted PBMCs, naive and antigen-experienced compartments could not be compared conclusively. The long-lived group showed more naive CD4+ T cells, fewer expanded clones and increased TCR diversity than the aged group, suggesting age selection. There was a strong correlation between observed TCR beta diversity and the percentage of naive T cells measured by flow cytometry. Estimates of total diversity based on one million sequenced T cells were considered lower bounds and underestimates. As age increased, observed TCR beta diversity per million T cells dropped in a roughly linear way, and a significant reduction was already evident by age roughly 40.

Input material: blood. The chain couples TRBV5-5 to TRBJ2-2; TRBD1 is possibly the D segment (6 matching bases). The sequence was obtained from a woman older than 75 in good health. Donor details come from another sample of the same person, matched by shared clones. The CDR3 reads CASSFEGANTGELFF. The DNA is as follows: TGTGCCAGCAGCTTCGAGGGGGCGAACACCGGGGAGCTGTTTTTT.